Below are 28 T cell receptor beta chains sequenced from a single sample in a study of cytotoxic CD8 clonotypes in ibrutinib-treated CLL listed by TCRdb under 2021. The library was generated by the immunoSEQ multiplex PCR assay. Sourced from immuneACCESS, this table was stored by TCRdb with only in-frame sequences that have V and J called. A share of the clones is absent; for the studies checked, an unresolved V gene accounts for under half, and the remainder has no known explanation. In this sample the table shows hundreds of thousands of clones, around 70% of which occur a single time. Together, the top ten hold roughly 14% of the sample. This specimen's time point label, per the study, means: roughly 2 years on ibrutinib. This sample comprised PBMCs, obtained after 24 months of ibrutinib treatment. These receptor sequences come from a human donor with chronic lymphocytic leukemia.

This clone was seen a handful of times. This chain uses TRBV28 with TRBJ2-5, with no clear D. In germline, CDR1 is MDHEN, CDR2 SYDVKM. V was clipped by 8 bases and J by 5 bases, with 6 bases between them. This CDR3 is built from 10 residues. The CDR3 is CASARETQYF. In DNA, the CDR3 is TGTGCCAGCGCCCGGGAGACCCAGTACTTC.

The sample holds a few counts of this clone. The J gene is TRBJ1-2, the V gene TRBV6-1; D unresolved. Germline CDR1 reads MNHNS; CDR2 reads SASEGT. With 7 bases removed from V and 8 bases from J, the gap between germline ends came to 23 bases. The CDR3 has 15 residues. The CDR3 nucleotides read TGTGCCAGCATGCTCGGCCTAGGAATTACGACCGGCTACACCTTC. It specifies CASMLGLGITTGYTF.

The chain uses TRBV4-2 and TRBJ2-7; possible D gene TRBD2, 6 bases. V gave up 4 bases and J gave up 1 base, with 23 bases separating them. The germline CDR1 and CDR2 sequences are LGHNA and YNFKEQ. The CDR3 covers 18 residues. Written as DNA, the CDR3 is TGTGCCAGCAGCCCGGCAGTTATGGGGGGAGAGGAGTCCTACGAGCAGTACTTC. As protein: CASSPAVMGGEESYEQYF.

The rearrangement uses TRBV7-6 and TRBJ2-7; TRBD2 aligns across 14 bases. This CDR3 contains 17 residues. Germline-derived CDR1 and CDR2 are SGHVS and FNYEAQ. With V trimmed by 1 base and J by 5 bases, 7 bases remained unmatched. The CDR3 DNA is TGTGCCAGCAGCTTAGAAGGACTAGCGGGAGGAAGGGACGAGCAGTACTTC. Its protein product is CASSLEGLAGGRDEQYF.

The CDR3 nucleotides read TGTGCCAGCAGTCAAGTTTACCAAGAGACCCAGTACTTC. Translation gives CASSQVYQETQYF. This chain connects TRBV28 to TRBJ2-5; no definite D call. Trimming stripped 5 bases from V and 0 bases from J, with 7 bases between. Germline CDR1 reads MDHEN; CDR2 reads SYDVKM. The CDR3 consists of 13 residues.

The rearrangement links TRBV11-3 to TRBJ2-5, with D possibly being TRBD2 (5 bases). V gave up 5 bases and J gave up 3 bases, with 16 bases separating them. Germline-derived CDR1 and CDR2 are SGHNT and YENEEA. The CDR3 contains 15 residues. The DNA of the CDR3 is TGTGCCAGCAGCCCCAGAGGCGACTACAAAGAGACCCAGTACTTC. Protein product: CASSPRGDYKETQYF.

As to this clone: Other DNA sequences in this sample translate to the same CDR3. V usage is TRBV7-2 and J usage is TRBJ2-1; D unclear. The V end lost 2 bases, the J end lost 9 bases, and 2 bases lay between the germline ends. The CDR3 length is 10 residues. Germline CDR1 reads SGHTA; CDR2 reads FQGNSA. CDR3 region: CASSLIEQFF. The DNA of the CDR3 is TGTGCCAGCAGCTTAATTGAGCAGTTCTTC.

The J gene is TRBJ2-3, the V gene TRBV10-3, with TRBD2 as a possible D gene (5 bases). The V and J ends lost 6 bases and 1 base respectively, with 14 bases between them. The CDR3 spans 15 residues. Germline loops: CDR1 ENHRY, CDR2 SYGVKD. CDR3 in amino acids: CAISKAASRTDTQYF. In DNA, the CDR3 is TGTGCCATCAGCAAAGCGGCCTCCCGCACAGATACGCAGTATTTT.

The rearrangement joins TRBV29-1 to TRBJ2-7; the D is unclear. Deletions cut 4 bases from V and 5 bases from J, with 6 bases between. The CDR3 extends over 10 amino acids. Germline V lookup: CDR1 SQVTM, CDR2 ANQGSEA. This chain's CDR3 is CSVGVDEQYF. DNA for the CDR3: TGCAGCGTTGGAGTGGACGAGCAGTACTTC.

This sequence joins TRBV5-1 and TRBJ1-1; D is unresolved. The CDR3 has 13 amino acids. Trimming pared 0 bases from V and 3 bases from J, leaving 6 bases between. Germline V lookup: CDR1 SGHRS, CDR2 YFSETQ. The CDR3 DNA reads TGCGCCAGCAGCTTGGCGAGCTACACTGAAGCTTTCTTT. Translation gives CASSLASYTEAFF.

The rearrangement joins TRBV30 to TRBJ2-2; possibly TRBD2 for D (6 bases). The germline gives CDR1 GTSNPN, CDR2 SVGIG (reference sequence). The CDR3 contains 13 residues. Trimming stripped 2 bases from V and 6 bases from J, with 10 bases between. The CDR3 here is CAWSSGVPGELFF. CDR3 DNA sequence: TGTGCCTGGAGTTCGGGGGTCCCCGGGGAGCTGTTTTTT.

The rearrangement uses TRBV19 and TRBJ2-2; D is uncertain. V dropped 6 bases and J dropped 2 bases, with 10 bases sitting between them. The CDR3 runs 14 residues. Germline V lookup: CDR1 LNHDA, CDR2 SQIVND (reference sequence). The CDR3 sequence: CASRSSPNTGELFF. In DNA form, the CDR3 reads TGTGCCAGTAGGTCCAGCCCAAACACCGGGGAGCTGTTTTTT.

This clone was counted only a few times. V and J are TRBV6-4 and TRBJ2-3; D is perhaps TRBD2 (6 bases). V dropped 10 bases and J dropped 4 bases, with 27 bases sitting between them. CDR1 and CDR2 from the germline V gene are MRHNA and SNTAGT. The CDR3 length is 17 residues. The CDR3 nucleotides read TGTGCCACCCCAGGAGAGGGAGGATGGGGTAAGTCAGATACGCAGTATTTT. Translation gives CATPGEGGWGKSDTQYF.

The J gene is TRBJ2-3, the V gene TRBV30; 8 bases line up with TRBD2. The CDR3 sequence is 15 residues long. The germline CDR1 and CDR2 sequences are GTSNPN and SVGIG (reference sequence). J gave up 3 bases and V 0 bases, and 5 bases lay outside the gene matches. The DNA for the CDR3 is TGTGCCTGGAGTGTACCAGCGGGGGTAACAGATACGCAGTATTTT. It translates to CAWSVPAGVTDTQYF.

This chain uses TRBV5-1 with TRBJ2-1, with 9 positions matching TRBD2. The CDR3 runs 15 residues. V was pared by 1 base and J by 8 bases, with 7 bases of the junction left unmatched. Germline CDR1 SGHRS, CDR2 YFSETQ. CDR3 protein: CASSLIIAGVDEQFF. In DNA form, the CDR3 reads TGCGCCAGCAGCTTGATTATAGCGGGGGTCGATGAGCAGTTCTTC.

The chain employs TRBV4-3 and TRBJ2-3; D is unresolved. This CDR3 is 16 amino acids long. V was clipped by 0 bases and J by 4 bases, with 14 bases between them. Per germline, CDR1 LGHNA and CDR2 YSLEER. CDR3 sequence reads: CASSQDGVVSSDTQYF. The CDR3 nucleotides read TGCGCCAGCAGCCAAGATGGGGTGGTGAGTTCAGATACGCAGTATTTT.

For this clone: At the DNA level, this CDR3 is encoded by other sequences in the same sample as well. The chain has TRBV9 and TRBJ2-7; D unclear. CDR1 SGDLS and CDR2 YYNGEE come from the germline V gene. Trimming removed 0 bases at V and 2 bases at J, with 6 bases between. The CDR3 loop spans 13 amino acids. In DNA, the CDR3 is TGTGCCAGCAGCGTAGGCGGAACCTACGAGCAGTACTTC. It is translated as CASSVGGTYEQYF.

This chain uses TRBV5-1 with TRBJ2-7; D is ambiguous. The V end was cut by 0 bases, the J end by 0 bases, with 4 bases between. CDR1 is SGHRS and CDR2 is YFSETQ in the germline V gene. The CDR3 is 13 residues long. CDR3 in amino acids: CASSLAFSYEQYF. Written as DNA, the CDR3 is TGCGCCAGCAGCTTGGCCTTCTCCTACGAGCAGTACTTC.

The rearrangement joins TRBV25-1 to TRBJ1-4, with D tentatively TRBD1 (5 bases). The CDR3 contains 15 residues. Trimming left V 5 bases short and J 1 base short, with 11 bases between. Germline CDR1 MGHDK, CDR2 SYGVNS. The CDR3 nucleotides read TGTGCCAGCAGTACCCCAGGGTTAACTAATGAAAAACTGTTTTTT. Amino acids: CASSTPGLTNEKLFF.

The gene calls are TRBV19 and TRBJ2-7, with D hard to call. The V end lost 4 bases, the J end lost 3 bases, and 7 bases lay between the germline ends. Germline V gene data show CDR1 as LNHDA and CDR2 as SQIVND (reference sequence). There are 12 residues in the CDR3. CDR3 protein: CASSTSSYEQYF. CDR3 sequence (DNA): TGTGCCAGTAGTACCTCTAGCTACGAGCAGTACTTC.

Only one count was recorded for this clone. The chain recombines TRBV5-1 with TRBJ2-5; maybe TRBD2 (6 bases). V was cut by 4 bases and J by 1 base, with 17 bases left in between. This CDR3 has 16 amino acids. The germline CDR1 and CDR2 sequences are SGHRS and YFSETQ. This CDR3 reads CASSLGTRLGQETQYF. The CDR3 DNA reads as TGCGCCAGCAGCCTCGGGACTCGATTAGGCCAAGAGACCCAGTACTTC.

This clone has only a few counts. V gene TRBV10-3 combines with J gene TRBJ2-1, with a weak D call TRBD2 (6 bases). The V gene lost 5 bases and the J gene lost 3 bases, with 11 bases spanning the gap. The germline CDR1 and CDR2 sequences are ENHRY and SYGVKD. The CDR3 consists of 14 residues. CDR3: CAISSRLVYNEQFF. The CDR3 nucleotides read TGTGCCATCAGTTCGAGACTAGTCTACAATGAGCAGTTCTTC.

This rearrangement joins TRBV6-5 to TRBJ2-5; possibly TRBD2 for D (5 bases). Germline CDR1 MNHEY, CDR2 SVGAGI. V dropped 6 bases and J dropped 5 bases, with 10 bases sitting between them. There are 12 residues in the CDR3. CDR3 amino acids: CASRRAGETQYF. The CDR3 DNA sequence: TGTGCCAGCAGGAGGGCTGGGGAGACCCAGTACTTC.

The V gene is TRBV28, the J gene TRBJ1-1, with a weak D call TRBD1 (5 bases). The CDR3 contains 14 residues. Germline CDR1 MDHEN, CDR2 SYDVKM. Trimming cost V 3 bases and J 4 bases, with 12 bases left between them. DNA of the CDR3: TGTGCCAGCAGTTTTTGGGTGCAGGGCACTGAAGCTTTCTTT. Translated: CASSFWVQGTEAFF.

This chain's CDR3 is CASSLRGQVTYEQYF. CDR3 in DNA: TGTGCCAGCAGCCTCCGGGGACAGGTGACCTACGAGCAGTACTTC. This chain joins TRBV5-6 and TRBJ2-7, with 8 bases that match TRBD1. There are 15 residues in the CDR3. Germline CDR1 and CDR2: SGHDT and YYEEEE. J lost 2 bases, V lost 4 bases, and 8 bases had no gene match.

The chain carries TRBV6-5 and TRBJ1-3; the D gene is possibly TRBD1 (6 bases). V lost 4 bases and J lost 9, with 16 bases in between. Per germline, CDR1 MNHEY and CDR2 SVGAGI. This CDR3 comprises 14 residues. The DNA of the CDR3 is TGTGCCAGCAGTTCGGACAGCCTACTTGGCACCATATATTTT. Protein sequence: CASSSDSLLGTIYF.

This sequence joins TRBV29-1 and TRBJ1-1; the D gene is possibly TRBD1 (5 bases). Trimming shortened V by 3 bases and J by 5 bases, and 10 bases separated the two germline ends. Germline V gene sequence: CDR1 SQVTM, CDR2 ANQGSEA. The CDR3 extends over 12 amino acids. In DNA, the CDR3 is TGCAGCGTTGACCGGGACGGTACTGAAGCTTTCTTT. It encodes CSVDRDGTEAFF.

The sample holds a few counts of this clone. The rearrangement uses TRBV4-2 and TRBJ2-5; 8 positions agree with TRBD1. J gave up 5 bases and V 2 bases, and 4 bases lay outside the gene matches. The CDR3 is made up of 14 amino acids. The germline V gene has CDR1 LGHNA and CDR2 YNFKEQ. The CDR3: CASSQTGGMETQYF. CDR3 in DNA: TGTGCCAGCAGCCAAACAGGGGGGATGGAGACCCAGTACTTC.